This T cell receptor beta chain was identified in a study of blood T cell repertoires in COVID-19. Study-level information: Samples came from the United States, Italy and Spain, spanning acute and convalescent COVID-19. The cDNA or gDNA used as material had been derived from T cells, B-cell-depleted T cells, or PBMCs.

The protocol was immunoSEQ multiplex PCR, while the TCRdb copy is restricted to in-frame clones and leaves out a portion. The sample holds under 300,000 clones; over 75% are singletons and the top ten take 10% to 15%. Sequencing was performed on peripheral blood. The receptor was derived from a human donor in a cohort sampled during active COVID-19.

The CDR3 region is CASSVHYSYRDSTDTQYF. The CDR3 nucleotides are TGTGCCAGCAGCGTTCACTATTCATACCGAGACAGCACAGATACGCAGTATTTT. V usage is TRBV9 and J usage is TRBJ2-3; D not certain. V lost 2 bases to trimming and J lost 0 bases, with 19 bases between them. The CDR3 has 18 residues. Germline lookup yields CDR1 SGDLS and CDR2 YYNGEE. The variable domain in full, with the rest retrieved from reference TRBV9 and TRBJ2-3, is DSGVTQTPKHLITATGQRVTLRCSPRSGDLSVYWYQQSLDQGLQFLIQYYNGEERAKGNILERFSAQQFPDLHSELNLSSLELGDSALYFCASSVHYSYRDSTDTQYFGPGTRLTVL.